This T cell receptor (beta chain) is from a study of cytomegalovirus exposure and HLA in healthy donors. It was with 60 Vbeta and 13 Jbeta primers that the PCR ran. TCRdb's copy holds only in-frame clones and misses some; the assay was immunoSEQ multiplex PCR. The sample lists fewer than 200,000 clones; 76% were seen once. The CDR3 length is 17 residues. The V end lost 0 bases, the J end lost 0 bases, and 12 bases lay between the germline ends. The germline gives CDR1 WSHSY, CDR2 SAAADI. Specimen: PBMCs. The sequence derives from a man aged 60 to 75 in good health and CMV-seronegative. The gene calls are TRBV10-2 and TRBJ2-1; D is perhaps TRBD2 (6 bases). The CDR3 spells CASSESRGAGSYNEQFF. The DNA for the CDR3 is TGCGCCAGCAGTGAGTCAAGGGGAGCGGGCTCCTACAATGAGCAGTTCTTC.